The present TCR beta chain was sequenced within a study of cytomegalovirus exposure and HLA in healthy donors. About the research overall: Early released data had around 89 million unique TCRs, all coming from HLA-typed donors. Study outcomes and limitations: Follow-up analysis seemed to connect common viral pathogens with several of the most significant clusters identified. It was likely that a cluster of highly shared sequence variants was a sequencing artifact. Upon later analysis, TCR association rates were observed to vary by HLA locus, being highest for DRB1 and lowest for HLA-C.

On this clone: Its specificity is not known.

Germline V CDR1 and CDR2: SQVTM, ANQGSEA. With 2 bases removed from V and 6 bases from J, the gap between germline ends came to 11 bases. The CDR3 totals 12 residues. Use of 60 Vbeta and 13 Jbeta primers characterized the PCR. Sequenced by immunoSEQ multiplex PCR; TCRdb stores in-frame clones only, minus some. The table records 150,000 to 200,000 clones, roughly four fifths of them present only once. Material for sequencing was PBMCs. The clonotype was recovered from a man aged 30 to 39 in good health and CMV-seronegative. The V gene is TRBV29-1, the J gene TRBJ2-7, with D perhaps TRBD1 (6 bases). CDR3 sequence reads: CSVERTASEQYF. CDR3 nucleotides: TGCAGCGTTGAACGGACAGCTTCCGAGCAGTACTTC.